These T cell receptor beta chains were read from a single sample in a study of blood T cell repertoires in COVID-19. Assay: immunoSEQ multiplex PCR; the TCRdb copy retains only in-frame clones and omits some. The sample records 130,000 to 150,000 clones, more than 70% being singletons. Sequenced: peripheral blood. Receptors originate from a man aged 50-59 years with active or convalescent COVID-19. Each CDR3 is given with its conserved first and last residue. The D gene is left open where the match is weak. Clone size is not always given. Where it is, it says once, few, many or a class for expanded clones.

clone size | D gene | J gene | V gene | CDR3 DNA | CDR3 protein
. | TRBD1 | TRBJ2-6 | TRBV9 | TGTGCCAGCAGCGCAAGACAGGGGGGCGTACTCCTGTCCAACGTCCTGACTTTC | CASSARQGGVLLSNVLTF
. | . | TRBJ1-4 | TRBV6-1 | TGTGCCAGCAGTGAAGGTGGTCAGTATAATGAAAAACTGTTTTTT | CASSEGGQYNEKLFF
. | . | TRBJ1-2 | TRBV25-1 | TGTGCCAGCAGTGTGACAGACTATGGCTACACCTTC | CASSVTDYGYTF
. | . | TRBJ2-5 | TRBV5-5 | TGTGCCAGCACCAGTACGGGGAGAGAGACCCAGTACTTC | CASTSTGRETQYF
. | TRBD1 | TRBJ1-1 | TRBV18 | TGTGCCAGCTCCCCGAGACCGGGACAGGCGAACACTGAAGCTTTCTTT | CASSPRPGQANTEAFF
. | . | TRBJ2-7 | TRBV2 | TGTGCCAGCAGTGGCGGCAGGGGCTACGAGCAGTACTTC | CASSGGRGYEQYF
. | . | TRBJ2-1 | TRBV25-1 | TGTGCCAGCAGTGGCGGCCGCGAGCAGTTCTTC | CASSGGREQFF
. | . | TRBJ2-4 | TRBV7-8 | TGTGCCAGCAGCCGAGGAGGGCTAGCCAAAAACATTCAGTACTTC | CASSRGGLAKNIQYF
. | TRBD2 | TRBJ2-7 | TRBV30 | TGTGCCTGGAGTGTAGGAGGCGGGAGCGTGCGGGAGCAGTACTTC | CAWSVGGGSVREQYF
. | TRBD2 | TRBJ2-1 | TRBV6-5 | TGTGCCAGCAGTCGACTAGCGGGGTACAATGAGCAGTTCTTC | CASSRLAGYNEQFF
. | . | TRBJ1-1 | TRBV15 | TGTGCCACCAGCAGAGCCACGAATCGGGGTGAAGCTTTCTTT | CATSRATNRGEAFF
. | . | TRBJ1-6 | TRBV7-2 | TGTGCCAGCAGCTTCACAGGCAATTCACCCCTCCACTTT | CASSFTGNSPLHF
few | . | TRBJ1-6 | TRBV4-3 | TGCGCCAGCAGCCAAGATGCGGGACTCGGGGATTCACCCCTCCACTTT | CASSQDAGLGDSPLHF
. | . | TRBJ2-7 | TRBV28 | TGTGCCAGCTCCCGAGGGTACGGGAACTCCTACGAGCAGTACTTC | CASSRGYGNSYEQYF
once | . | TRBJ2-1 | TRBV7-9 | TGTGCCAGCAGCTTAGTAGAGCGCGAGCAGTTCTTC | CASSLVEREQFF
. | . | TRBJ1-1 | TRBV6-5 | TGTGCCAGCAGTTACTCTCAGGGCCGTGGGTACACTGAAGCTTTCTTT | CASSYSQGRGYTEAFF
. | . | TRBJ2-7 | TRBV5-6 | TGTGCCAGCAGCCCCCCAACCGGGGGATCCTACGAGCAGTACTTC | CASSPPTGGSYEQYF
. | TRBD2 | TRBJ2-1 | TRBV12-5 | TGTGCTAGTGCTCTCAGCGGGAGCTCCTACAATGAGCAGTTCTTC | CASALSGSSYNEQFF
. | TRBD2 | TRBJ2-1 | TRBV11-2 | TGTGCCAGCAGCCCCGGACTAGCGGGAGTACAGTTCTTC | CASSPGLAGVQFF
. | TRBD1 | TRBJ1-1 | TRBV2 | TGTGCCAGCAGTTGGGACAGCCTGAACACTGAAGCTTTCTTT | CASSWDSLNTEAFF
. | . | TRBJ2-3 | TRBV4-2 | TGTGCCAGCAGCCAGACAAAGGGGGCAGATACGCAGTATTTT | CASSQTKGADTQYF
. | . | TRBJ2-3 | TRBV7-3 | TGTGCCAGCAGCTTAATAGCTGCTAGCACAGATACGCAGTATTTT | CASSLIAASTDTQYF
. | TRBD2 | TRBJ2-1 | TRBV7-7 | TGTGCCAGACATCCGGGACTAGCGGATTCCTACAATGAGCAGTTCTTC | CARHPGLADSYNEQFF
once | . | TRBJ2-6 | TRBV10-3 | TGTGCCATCAGTGTCGGCTCTGGGGCCAACGTCCTGACTTTC | CAISVGSGANVLTF
. | TRBD1 | TRBJ1-6 | TRBV27 | TGTGCCAGCAGTACCCGGGACAGGGCAAATTCACCCCTCCACTTT | CASSTRDRANSPLHF
. | TRBD1 | TRBJ1-4 | TRBV5-1 | TGCGCCAGCAGCTTTGACAGGGGGCGTGAAAAACTGTTTTTT | CASSFDRGREKLFF
. | TRBD1 | TRBJ1-2 | TRBV6-5 | TGTGCCAGCAGCCCGGGACAGGGTATGAGCTACACCTTC | CASSPGQGMSYTF
. | TRBD2 | TRBJ2-7 | TRBV15 | TGTGCCACCAGCACGAAAACTAGCGGGAGGGAATCCTACGAGCAGTACTTC | CATSTKTSGRESYEQYF
once | TRBD1 | TRBJ1-1 | TRBV6-5 | TGTGCCAGCAGTTACGACGGACAGGCCCAAGCTTTCTTT | CASSYDGQAQAFF
once | TRBD1 | TRBJ2-7 | TRBV5-1 | TGCGCCAGCAGCACCGGACAGGTTGGAGAGCAGTACTTC | CASSTGQVGEQYF
. | . | TRBJ1-1 | TRBV29-1 | TGCAGCGTCTCCGGGAACCTGAACACTGAAGCTTTCTTT | CSVSGNLNTEAFF
. | TRBD2 | TRBJ2-7 | TRBV11-2 | TGTGCCAGCAGCTTAGGGCTAGCGGGGAACTACGAGCAGTACTTC | CASSLGLAGNYEQYF
. | . | TRBJ2-2 | TRBV24-1 | TGTGCCACCAGTAGCGGGTCGAACACCGGGGAGCTGTTTTTT | CATSSGSNTGELFF
. | . | TRBJ2-1 | TRBV7-3 | TGTGCCAGCAGCTTAAGCCAGGACAATGAGCAGTTCTTC | CASSLSQDNEQFF
few | . | TRBJ1-6 | TRBV28 | TGTGCCAGCGGGACCCCAGGGGAAGGGTCACCCCTCCACTTT | CASGTPGEGSPLHF
. | TRBD1 | TRBJ1-6 | TRBV11-2 | TGTGCCAGCAACCGGGACAGGGATGGTTCACCCCTCCACTTT | CASNRDRDGSPLHF
. | TRBD2 | TRBJ2-2 | TRBV3-1/TRBV3-2 | TGTGCCAGCAGCCCCGCGGGAGGGTCGGTCACCGGGGAGCTGTTTTTT | CASSPAGGSVTGELFF
. | TRBD2 | TRBJ2-3 | TRBV9 | TGTGCCAGTAGCGCCACAGCGGGAGGGCCAGGAGATACGCAGTATTTT | CASSATAGGPGDTQYF
. | TRBD2 | TRBJ2-2 | TRBV28 | TGTGCCAGCAGACCTAGCGGGAGGGGTTGGACCGGGGAGCTGTTTTTT | CASRPSGRGWTGELFF
. | TRBD1 | TRBJ1-5 | TRBV19 | TGTGCCAGTAGTCCTTTCGGGACAGATAGCAATCAGCCCCAGCATTTT | CASSPFGTDSNQPQHF
. | . | TRBJ1-1 | TRBV27 | TGTGCCAGCAGTTTGATAGGGGTCGGTGGGACTGAAGCTTTCTTT | CASSLIGVGGTEAFF
. | . | TRBJ1-1 | TRBV9 | TGTGCCAGCAGCGTAGGCGGAGTTAGATCGACTGAAGCTTTCTTT | CASSVGGVRSTEAFF
. | TRBD2 | TRBJ2-7 | TRBV9 | TGTGCCAGCAGCGTAGACTCCGGGACTACCCTCGAGCAGTACTTC | CASSVDSGTTLEQYF
. | TRBD1 | TRBJ2-7 | TRBV20-1 | TGCAGTGCTGAACAGGGGAGCAAGCAGTACTTC | CSAEQGSKQYF
. | . | TRBJ2-6 | TRBV2 | TGTGCCAGCAGTGAATCTCGGAGGGGAGCTGGGGCCAACGTCCTGACTTTC | CASSESRRGAGANVLTF
. | . | TRBJ1-6 | TRBV30 | TGTGCCTGGAGTAGATCCCTTGCAGGGGCTAATTCACCCCTCCACTTT | CAWSRSLAGANSPLHF
. | . | TRBJ1-2 | TRBV5-1 | TGCGCCAGCAGCCTAGGGGGAAAAGCTAACTATGGCTACACCTTC | CASSLGGKANYGYTF
. | TRBD1 | TRBJ1-5 | TRBV28 | TGTGCCAGCAGAAGTACAGGGGGCGCACCGGCCCAGCATTTT | CASRSTGGAPAQHF
. | . | TRBJ1-3 | TRBV25-1 | TGTGCCAGCAGTCGATCGGGCTCTGGAAACACCATATATTTT | CASSRSGSGNTIYF
. | TRBD2 | TRBJ2-7 | TRBV7-3 | TGTGCCAGCAGCTCTAGCGGGAGAGGGGACGAGCAGTACTTC | CASSSSGRGDEQYF
. | . | TRBJ2-2 | TRBV19 | TGTGCCAGTAGACGGTTAACCGGGGAGCTGTTTTTT | CASRRLTGELFF
. | . | TRBJ1-2 | TRBV28 | TGTGCCAGCAATCCGGGGGTAAACTATGGCTACACCTTC | CASNPGVNYGYTF
. | . | TRBJ2-7 | TRBV5-1 | TGCGCCAGCAGCTTGTCAGGAAAGTCCTACGAGCAGTACTTC | CASSLSGKSYEQYF
. | TRBD1 | TRBJ1-1 | TRBV3-1/TRBV3-2 | TGTGCCAGCAGCCAAGTCACAGGGGGGACTGAAGCTTTCTTT | CASSQVTGGTEAFF
. | TRBD1 | TRBJ2-5 | TRBV12-3/TRBV12-4 | TGTGCCAGCAGCCAGGGGGCCAAAGAGACCCAGTACTTC | CASSQGAKETQYF
. | TRBD1 | TRBJ1-4 | TRBV3-1/TRBV3-2 | TGTGCCAGCAGCCACGGGGACAGGGAGAAACTGTTTTTT | CASSHGDREKLFF
. | TRBD1 | TRBJ1-3 | TRBV5-5 | TGTGCCAGCAGCTCGGGGGACAGCTCTGGAAACACCATATATTTT | CASSSGDSSGNTIYF
. | . | TRBJ2-5 | TRBV18 | TGTGCCAGCTCGCCTGGACAGCAAGAGACCCAGTACTTC | CASSPGQQETQYF